A selection of T cell receptor beta chains follows, all from one sample in a study of T cells in Graves' hyperthyroidism and ophthalmopathy. TCRdb fed the multiplex PCR reads into MiXCR, producing one record per CDR3 protein. The data contain around 490,000 distinct CDR3 sequences, just under 20% of them singletons. Material for sequencing was blood. These receptors were obtained from a man aged 40-49 years with Graves' ophthalmopathy. Both conserved end residues are part of each CDR3. The D gene is left open where the match is weak. Clone size is stated in some rows and not others, as once, few, many or a class when expanded.

clone size	D gene	V gene	J gene	CDR3 protein	CDR3 DNA
few	.	TRBV5-5	TRBJ2-7	CASSLRDISYEQYF	TGTGCCAGCAGCTTGCGGGACATATCCTACGAGCAGTACTTC
many	.	TRBV28	TRBJ2-1	CASKTATGLSSYNEQFF	TGTGCCAGCAAAACTGCTACCGGCCTGAGCTCCTACAATGAGCAGTTCTTC
.	.	TRBV20-1	TRBJ2-6	CSANPGTGANVPTF	TGCAGTGCTAATCCAGGGACTGGGGCCAACGTCCCGACTTTC
few	.	TRBV3-1	TRBJ2-4	CASSPGDMTGIQYF	TGTGCCAGCAGCCCCGGGGACATGACGGGGATTCAGTACTTC
many	.	TRBV12-3/TRBV12-4	TRBJ2-7	CASSPGHPSYEQYF	TGTGCCAGCAGCCCAGGACACCCCTCCTACGAGCAGTACTTC
.	.	TRBV6-1	TRBJ2-3	CASSPTPARGTQYF	TGTGCCAGCAGCCCTACCCCAGCCAGGGGTACGCAGTATTTT
.	.	TRBV11-2	TRBJ2-5	CASSLVSGLKGETQYF	TGTGCCAGCAGCTTAGTTTCAGGCCTGAAGGGGGAGACCCAGTACTTC
many	TRBD2	TRBV7-2	TRBJ2-5	CASSAPGLALETQYF	TGTGCCAGCAGCGCGCCGGGACTAGCCCTAGAGACCCAGTACTTC
.	.	TRBV6-1	TRBJ2-3	CASSVFGVGGPGTDTQYF	TGTGCCAGCAGTGTATTTGGCGTCGGGGGCCCCGGCACAGATACGCAGTATTTT
many	.	TRBV20-1	TRBJ1-1	CSARNGQYTEAFF	TGCAGTGCTAGAAATGGACAGTACACTGAAGCTTTCTTT
many	.	TRBV7-8	TRBJ2-3	CASSLNTGATDTQYF	TGTGCCAGCAGCTTAAACACCGGGGCCACAGATACGCAGTATTTT
.	TRBD1	TRBV9	TRBJ2-2	CASSSGTGDGELFF	TGTGCCAGCAGCTCGGGGACAGGGGACGGGGAGCTGTTTTTT
few	.	TRBV28	TRBJ1-4	CASSLGGARNEKLFF	TGTGCCAGCAGTCTAGGGGGGGCTCGTAATGAAAAACTGTTTTTT
few	.	TRBV24-1	TRBJ2-3	CATSDLDTQYF	TGTGCCACCAGTGATTTGGATACGCAGTATTTT